This TCR beta chain was found in a study of human T cells and chemical hapten exposure. TCRdb ran MiXCR on the RACE reads and lists one entry per CDR3 protein. This table holds fewer than 80,000 distinct CDR3 sequences, approximately 10% found once. V lost 2 bases and J 0 bases, leaving 5 bases between the germline ends. Germline CDR1 is SGHTA and CDR2 is FQGNSA. This CDR3 has 14 residues. This clonotype was picked up many times. Stated time point: patch test 2, 6 weeks after DPC sensitization. Treatment indicated: therapeutic diphenylcyclopropenone sensitization with weekly scalp DPC. The input for sequencing was whole blood, taken in connection with sensitization to the hapten diphenylcyclopropenone (DPC). J is TRBJ1-5 and V is TRBV7-2; D ambiguous. This TCR was sampled from a woman aged 45-60 years with alopecia areata. Some clones in this sample may be carry-over from other donors' samples. DNA of the CDR3: TGTGCCAGCAGCTTACGGTTTAGCAATCAGCCCCAGCATTTT. Protein sequence: CASSLRFSNQPQHF.